This passage covers 20 T cell receptor beta chains from one sample sequenced in a study of OX40 agonist ivuxolimab in advanced cancers. Library generation was performed with the immunoSEQ multiplex PCR assay. The table was pulled from immuneACCESS by TCRdb, which kept in-frame rearrangements only. Such tables lose some clones; where checked, under half of the loss comes from unresolved V genes, and the rest has no known cause. This sample lists about 40,000 clones; approximately 86% were detected once. Of the sample, about 13% falls within the top ten clones. Sequenced here: CD4+ or CD8+ T cells sorted from blood, sampled in a trial of the OX40 agonist ivuxolimab. The receptors derive from an adult with an advanced solid tumor such as melanoma, head and neck, liver or kidney cancer.

This sequence joins TRBV10-3 and TRBJ1-3; D is undetermined. Trimming cost V 0 bases and J 0 bases, with 12 bases left between them. The CDR3 consists of 17 residues. Germline V gene lookup returns CDR1 ENHRY and CDR2 SYGVKD. In DNA form, the CDR3 reads TGTGCCATCAGTGAGTCGAACGTTCAGCACTCTGGAAACACCATATATTTT. This translates into CAISESNVQHSGNTIYF.

This chain uses TRBV9 with TRBJ2-1; TRBD1 matches 9 bases. Germline V gene sequence: CDR1 SGDLS, CDR2 YYNGEE. The trim removed 4 bases at V and 5 bases at J, leaving 13 bases unmatched. This CDR3 is built from 17 residues. The CDR3 DNA is TGTGCCAGCAGCCCCCCCTTCCGGGACAGGGAACACAATGAGCAGTTCTTC. This sequence encodes CASSPPFRDREHNEQFF. Looking up the rest from reference TRBV9 and TRBJ2-1 gives the full variable domain: DSGVTQTPKHLITATGQRVTLRCSPRSGDLSVYWYQQSLDQGLQFLIQYYNGEERAKGNILERFSAQQFPDLHSELNLSSLELGDSALYFCASSPPFRDREHNEQFFGPGTRLTVL.

V is TRBV7-9 and J is TRBJ1-5; the D is unclear. Trimming took 7 bases from V and 6 from J, leaving 10 bases between them. This CDR3 spans 12 amino acids. Germline-derived CDR1 and CDR2 are SEHNR and FQNEAQ (reference sequence). The CDR3 protein is CASTWAGQPQHF. The DNA for the CDR3 is TGTGCCAGCACCTGGGCCGGTCAGCCCCAGCATTTT.

The chain joins TRBV5-1 to TRBJ2-2, with unresolved D. Trimming took off 6 bases at V and 8 bases at J, with 11 bases between the two ends. CDR1 is SGHRS, CDR2 YFSETQ, per germline. The CDR3 is made up of 12 amino acids. CDR3 sequence (DNA): TGCGCCAGCAATATGGGTTCGGGGGAGCTGTTTTTT. Protein product: CASNMGSGELFF.

The chain joins TRBV7-2 to TRBJ2-2, with no clear D. This CDR3 spans 12 amino acids. The germline V gene has CDR1 SGHTA and CDR2 FQGNSA. The ends were cut back, 0 bases at V and 11 bases at J, with 7 bases in the middle. CDR3 in amino acids: CASSLARSELFF. In DNA, the CDR3 is TGTGCCAGCAGCTTAGCACGATCAGAGCTGTTTTTT.

This clone was observed once. This chain uses TRBV9 with TRBJ2-3, with D possibly matching TRBD2 (6 bases). This CDR3 comprises 14 residues. The germline V gene has CDR1 SGDLS and CDR2 YYNGEE. Deletions cut 7 bases from V and 1 base from J, with 13 bases between. DNA of the CDR3: TGTGCCAGCGCAAAGTGGGGGGGCACAGATACGCAGTATTTT. It codes for CASAKWGGTDTQYF.

This clone was observed a handful of times. This chain joins TRBV6-6 and TRBJ1-5, with TRBD1 as a possible D gene (6 bases). Germline V gene sequence: CDR1 MNHNY, CDR2 SVGAGI (reference sequence). This CDR3 is 13 amino acids long. V lost 7 bases and J 7 bases, leaving 14 bases between the germline ends. CDR3 region: CASTLTGLQPQHF. In DNA form, the CDR3 reads TGTGCCAGCACCCTAACAGGGCTCCAGCCCCAGCATTTT.

V gene TRBV18 combines with J gene TRBJ2-7, with D possibly called TRBD1 or TRBD2 (5 bases each). With 3 bases removed from V and 4 bases from J, the gap between germline ends came to 13 bases. This CDR3 is 14 amino acids long. CDR1 KGHSH and CDR2 LQKENI come from the germline V gene. CDR3 bases: TGTGCCAGCTCACCTGGGGGACCTTCGTACGAGCAGTACTTC. Translating gives CASSPGGPSYEQYF.

This clone was seen only a few times. The rearrangement uses TRBV10-3 and TRBJ1-1; tentative D call: TRBD1 (6 bases). Between the trimmed V and J ends, which lost 0 bases and 5 bases, there was a span of 16 bases. The CDR3 extends over 16 amino acids. Germline values: CDR1 ENHRY, CDR2 SYGVKD. This CDR3 reads CAISESRAGGVTEAFF. In nucleotides, the CDR3 is TGTGCCATCAGTGAGTCCCGGGCCGGGGGCGTGACTGAAGCTTTCTTT.

V is TRBV10-3 and J is TRBJ1-4; possible D gene TRBD1, 6 bases. Germline CDR1 ENHRY, CDR2 SYGVKD. With 3 bases removed from V and 4 bases from J, the gap between germline ends came to 18 bases. The CDR3 extends over 17 amino acids. This CDR3 reads CAISDSRGGRVNEKLFF. In DNA form, the CDR3 reads TGTGCCATCAGTGATTCCCGAGGGGGGAGAGTTAATGAAAAACTGTTTTTT.

This clone was recorded only once. The J gene is TRBJ1-2, the V gene TRBV7-4; D is ambiguous. V shed 1 base and J shed 4 bases, with 10 bases lying between them. The germline V gene has CDR1 SGHVT and CDR2 SQSDAQ. The CDR3 contains 14 residues. CDR3 in DNA: TGTGCCAGCAGCTTAGGGCGGGAGAGCTATGGCTACACCTTC. This translates into CASSLGRESYGYTF.

The rearrangement joins TRBV6-1 to TRBJ2-7, with TRBD2 matching over 11 bases. This CDR3 is built from 15 residues. The ends lost 5 bases at V and 0 bases at J; junction bases unmatched: 3. CDR1 and CDR2 (germline): MNHNS, SASEGT. The CDR3 loop reads CASSRGLAASYEQYF. CDR3 nucleotide sequence: TGTGCCAGCAGTAGGGGACTAGCGGCCTCCTACGAGCAGTACTTC.

V and J are TRBV27 and TRBJ1-4; D uncertain. Trimming removed 3 bases from V and 8 bases from J, with 16 bases in between. The CDR3 is made up of 15 amino acids. Germline assignment: CDR1 MNHEY and CDR2 SMNVEV (reference sequence). The CDR3 protein is CASSFLSGEFEKLFF. The CDR3 nucleotides are TGTGCCAGCAGTTTTCTGTCGGGAGAGTTCGAAAAACTGTTTTTT. The complete variable domain, with remaining parts taken from reference TRBV27 and TRBJ1-4, reads EAQVTQNPRYLITVTGKKLTVTCSQNMNHEYMSWYRQDPGLGLRQIYYSMNVEVTDKGDVPEGYKVSRKEKRNFPLILESPSPNQTSLYFCASSFLSGEFEKLFFGSGTQLSVL.

This clone was seen a single time. This chain joins TRBV7-6 and TRBJ1-2; D possibly corresponds to TRBD1 (6 bases). This CDR3 is 15 amino acids long. Trimming left V 1 base short and J 4 bases short, with 13 bases between. Germline V gene lookup returns CDR1 SGHVS and CDR2 FNYEAQ. CDR3 coding DNA: TGTGCCAGCAGCTTAGGACCGGACAGTTCCTATGGCTACACCTTC. Its protein is CASSLGPDSSYGYTF.

The V gene is TRBV7-7, the J gene TRBJ2-5, with D possibly matching TRBD2 (6 bases). The V end lost 4 bases, the J end lost 3 bases, and 15 bases lay between the germline ends. The CDR3 has 15 amino acids. Per the germline V gene, CDR1 is SSHAT and CDR2 is FNYEAQ (reference sequence). CDR3 sequence (DNA): TGTGCCAGCAGCTCCTTTAGTGGGGGGAAAGAGACCCAGTACTTC. As protein: CASSSFSGGKETQYF.

The chain combines TRBV19 with TRBJ2-7; 7 bases line up with TRBD1. V dropped 6 bases and J dropped 0; count of bases not matched to a gene: 8. Germline V lookup: CDR1 LNHDA, CDR2 SQIVND (reference sequence). The CDR3 totals 15 residues. CDR3 region: CASSATGTDSYEQYF. In nucleotides, the CDR3 is TGTGCCAGTAGCGCGACCGGGACAGACTCCTACGAGCAGTACTTC. Variable domain in full (rest from reference TRBV19 and TRBJ2-7): DGGITQSPKYLFRKEGQNVTLSCEQNLNHDAMYWYRQDPGQGLRLIYYSQIVNDFQKGDIAEGYSVSREKKESFPLTVTSAQKNPTAFYLCASSATGTDSYEQYFGPGTRLTVT.

This clone has only one observation. V is TRBV28 and J is TRBJ2-3, with D possibly TRBD1 on 6 matching bases. The germline V gene encodes CDR1 MDHEN and CDR2 SYDVKM. The CDR3 covers 16 residues. The germline V and J ends were trimmed by 6 bases and 2 bases, with 18 bases remaining between them. The CDR3 coding sequence is TGTGCCAGCAGCGCAGGGGCCGAGTCCCTCACAGATACGCAGTATTTT. Translating it yields CASSAGAESLTDTQYF.

The genes are TRBV4-2 and TRBJ1-1, with D perhaps matching TRBD1 (6 bases). Germline CDR1 LGHNA, CDR2 YNFKEQ. This CDR3 spans 15 amino acids. Trimming cost V 2 bases and J 1 base, with 11 bases left between them. The CDR3 loop is CASSQKPGQNTEAFF. The CDR3 coding sequence is TGTGCCAGCAGCCAAAAACCGGGACAGAACACTGAAGCTTTCTTT.

The chain combines TRBV2 with TRBJ1-3; D call uncertain. CDR1 is SNHLY, CDR2 FYNNEI, per germline. V lost 7 bases and J 0 bases, leaving 13 bases between the germline ends. The CDR3 has 15 residues. The CDR3 DNA is TGTGCCAGCACCCCCGGGGATTCCTCTGGAAACACCATATATTTT. Translating it yields CASTPGDSSGNTIYF.

J is TRBJ2-1 and V is TRBV7-2; D call uncertain. Trimming removed 0 bases at V and 0 bases at J, with 12 bases between. From germline, CDR1 is SGHTA and CDR2 FQGNSA. The length of the CDR3 is 17 residues. DNA for the CDR3: TGTGCCAGCAGCTTAGCAGCTTTCATGAGCTCCTACAATGAGCAGTTCTTC. This gives the protein CASSLAAFMSSYNEQFF.